These T cell receptor beta chains were read from a single sample in a study of neurological immune-mediated disorders. TCRdb independently ran MiXCR on the 5' RACE reads; one entry per CDR3 protein. The sample holds 70,000 to 90,000 distinct CDR3 sequences, roughly 4.8% seen once. Sequenced: PBMCs. The receptors derive from a woman aged 25 to 39 with multiple sclerosis. CDR3s leave out the opening cysteine and the closing phenylalanine or tryptophan. The order of the fields is J gene, V gene, CDR3 protein.

TRBJ1-5 | TRBV27 | ASSLAGENQPQH
TRBJ2-3 | TRBV5-1 | ASSYKGADTQY
TRBJ2-5 | TRBV18 | ASSPLQGTQETQY
TRBJ1-1 | TRBV5-1 | ASRPGAGNTEAF
TRBJ2-5 | TRBV5-1 | ASSLAQGRQETQY
TRBJ2-7 | TRBV20-1 | SAGGQTDYEQY
TRBJ1-1 | TRBV5-5 | ASSFGTKLVMTEAF
TRBJ1-1 | TRBV12-3/TRBV12-4 | ASSLGEVGTEAF
TRBJ2-2 | TRBV20-1 | SARDVRIPGELF
TRBJ2-1 | TRBV20-1 | SATRDTSYNEQF
TRBJ1-3 | TRBV12-3/TRBV12-4 | ASSLEGTGNTIY
TRBJ2-7 | TRBV3-1 | ASSQVGYEQY
TRBJ2-7 | TRBV12-3/TRBV12-4 | ASSLGSAYEQY
TRBJ1-3 | TRBV7-8 | ASSRGTAGKNIY
TRBJ2-1 | TRBV12-3/TRBV12-4 | ASSLGSGSDEQF
TRBJ2-5 | TRBV5-1 | ASSPTLADQETQY
TRBJ1-6 | TRBV12-3/TRBV12-4 | ASSRGQGGSPLH
TRBJ1-6 | TRBV5-1 | ASSSGVESPLH
TRBJ2-3 | TRBV20-1 | SARGLLAGVVKDTQY
TRBJ1-4 | TRBV20-1 | SASDGFNEKLF
TRBJ1-6 | TRBV10-3 | AISELEQGNSPLH
TRBJ1-1 | TRBV20-1 | SAREGAGGPNTEAF
TRBJ2-5 | TRBV12-3/TRBV12-4 | ASSPLAGRRETQY
TRBJ2-5 | TRBV7-6 | ASSLRSETQY
TRBJ1-5 | TRBV3-1 | ASSLTRPGTGNRDQPQH
TRBJ2-1 | TRBV5-1 | ASSLEPTRHNEQF
TRBJ2-2 | TRBV7-3 | ASRLGLAGGELF
TRBJ2-7 | TRBV20-1 | SARDRTGRHEQY
TRBJ1-1 | TRBV6-5 | ASSRRENTEAF
TRBJ2-3 | TRBV11-2 | ASSLRLGTDTQY
TRBJ1-2 | TRBV5-1 | ASYQIGTAGGYT
TRBJ2-7 | TRBV20-1 | SARVTEPYEQY
TRBJ2-3 | TRBV7-8 | ASSLARDRGRTDTQY